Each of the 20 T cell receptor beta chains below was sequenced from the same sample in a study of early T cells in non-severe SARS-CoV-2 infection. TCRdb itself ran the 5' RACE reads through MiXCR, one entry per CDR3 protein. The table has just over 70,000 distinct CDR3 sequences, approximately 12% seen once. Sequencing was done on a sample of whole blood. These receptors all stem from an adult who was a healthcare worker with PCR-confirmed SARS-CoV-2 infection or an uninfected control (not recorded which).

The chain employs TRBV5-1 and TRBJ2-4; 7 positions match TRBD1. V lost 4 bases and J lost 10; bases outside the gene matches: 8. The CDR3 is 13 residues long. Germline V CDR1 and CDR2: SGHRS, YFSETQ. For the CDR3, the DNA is TGCGCCAGCAGCAAGGGACAGCTGGGTATTCAGTACTTC. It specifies CASSKGQLGIQYF.

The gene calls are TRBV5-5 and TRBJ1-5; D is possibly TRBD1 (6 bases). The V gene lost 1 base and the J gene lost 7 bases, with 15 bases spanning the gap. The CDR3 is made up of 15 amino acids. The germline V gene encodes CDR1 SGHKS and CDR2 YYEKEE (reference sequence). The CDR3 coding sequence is TGTGCCAGCAGCTTGACCGGGGGCGCCGCCCAGCCCCAGCATTTT. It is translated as CASSLTGGAAQPQHF.

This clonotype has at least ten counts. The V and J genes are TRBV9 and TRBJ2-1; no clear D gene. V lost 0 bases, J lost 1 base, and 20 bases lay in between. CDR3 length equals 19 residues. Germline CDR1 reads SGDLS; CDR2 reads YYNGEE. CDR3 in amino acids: CASSVEGQTTASSYNEQFF. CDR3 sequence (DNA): TGTGCCAGCAGCGTAGAGGGTCAGACGACGGCTTCATCCTACAATGAGCAGTTCTTC.

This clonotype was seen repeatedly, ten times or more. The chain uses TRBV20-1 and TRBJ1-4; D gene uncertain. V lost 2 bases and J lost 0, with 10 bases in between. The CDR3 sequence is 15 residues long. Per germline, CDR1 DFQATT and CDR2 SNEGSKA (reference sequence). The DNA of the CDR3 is TGCAGTGCTAGAAAAGAAGGGACAACTAATGAAAAACTGTTTTTT. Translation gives CSARKEGTTNEKLFF.

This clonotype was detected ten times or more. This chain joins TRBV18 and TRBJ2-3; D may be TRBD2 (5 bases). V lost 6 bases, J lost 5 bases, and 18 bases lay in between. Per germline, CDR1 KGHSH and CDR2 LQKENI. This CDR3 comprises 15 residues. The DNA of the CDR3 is TGTGCCAGCTCGAGGGCAGGTAGGGAAGGAGATACGCAGTATTTT. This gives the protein CASSRAGREGDTQYF. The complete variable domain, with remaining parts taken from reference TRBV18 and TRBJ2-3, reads NAGVMQNPRHLVRRRGQEARLRCSPMKGHSHVYWYRQLPEEGLKFMVYLQKENIIDESGMPKERFSAEFPKEGPSILRIQQVVRGDSAAYFCASSRAGREGDTQYFGPGTRLTVL.

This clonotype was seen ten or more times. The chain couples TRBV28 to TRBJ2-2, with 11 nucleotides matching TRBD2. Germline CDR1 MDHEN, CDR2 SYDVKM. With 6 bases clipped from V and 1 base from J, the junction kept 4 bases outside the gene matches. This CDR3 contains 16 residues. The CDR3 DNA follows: TGTGCCAGCAGCCCAGGGACTAGCGGGAACACCGGGGAGCTGTTTTTT. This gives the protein CASSPGTSGNTGELFF.

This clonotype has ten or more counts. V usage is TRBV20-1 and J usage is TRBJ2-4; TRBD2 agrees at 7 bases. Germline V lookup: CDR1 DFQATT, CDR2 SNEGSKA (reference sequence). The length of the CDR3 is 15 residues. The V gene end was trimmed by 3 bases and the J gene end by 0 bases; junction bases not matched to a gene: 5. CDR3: CSARMGLLAKNIQYF. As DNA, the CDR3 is TGCAGTGCTAGGATGGGACTATTAGCCAAAAACATTCAGTACTTC.

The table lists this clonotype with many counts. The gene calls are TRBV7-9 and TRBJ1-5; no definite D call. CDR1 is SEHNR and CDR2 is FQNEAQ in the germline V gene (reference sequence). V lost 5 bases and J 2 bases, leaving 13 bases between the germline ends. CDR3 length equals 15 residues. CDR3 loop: CASSRSSPGNQPQHF. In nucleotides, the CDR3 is TGTGCCAGCAGCCGCTCGTCCCCGGGCAATCAGCCCCAGCATTTT. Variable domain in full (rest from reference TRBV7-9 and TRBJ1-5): DTGVSQNPRHKITKRGQNVTFRCDPISEHNRLYWYRQTLGQGPEFLTYFQNEAQLEKSRLLSDRFSAERPKGSFSTLEIQRTEQGDSAMYLCASSRSSPGNQPQHFGDGTRLSIL.

This CDR3 is CASSFRASEYQETQYF. The DNA for the CDR3 is TGTGCCAGCAGCTTCAGGGCTAGCGAGTACCAAGAGACCCAGTACTTC. J is TRBJ2-5 and V is TRBV7-2; maybe TRBD2 (6 bases). The CDR3 spans 16 residues. V lost 3 bases, J lost 0 bases, and 14 bases lay in between. From germline, CDR1 is SGHTA and CDR2 FQGNSA.

DNA of the CDR3: TGCGCCAGCAGCCGGGGAACAGCGAACACCGGGGAGCTGTTTTTT. Amino acid sequence: CASSRGTANTGELFF. The chain is built from TRBV5-1 and TRBJ2-2, with a tentative D call TRBD2 (5 bases). CDR3 length: 15 residues. Per the germline V gene, CDR1 is SGHRS and CDR2 is YFSETQ. Trimming took 4 bases from V and 0 from J, leaving 10 bases between them.

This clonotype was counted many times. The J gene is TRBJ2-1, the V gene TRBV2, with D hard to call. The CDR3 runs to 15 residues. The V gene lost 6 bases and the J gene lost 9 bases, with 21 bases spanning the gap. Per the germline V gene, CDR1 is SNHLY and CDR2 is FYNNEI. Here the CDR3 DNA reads TGTGCCAGCAGCACGTACGGTGCCCAATATGGTGAGCAGTTCTTC. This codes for CASSTYGAQYGEQFF.

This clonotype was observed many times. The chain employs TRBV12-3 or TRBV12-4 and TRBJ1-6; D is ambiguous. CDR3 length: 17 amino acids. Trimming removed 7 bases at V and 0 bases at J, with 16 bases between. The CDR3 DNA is TGTGCCAGCAAACGGGCGACGTTGAGCTCCTATAATTCACCCCTCCACTTT. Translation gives CASKRATLSSYNSPLHF.

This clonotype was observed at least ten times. CDR3 loop: CASSPPKAGGGYGYTF. CDR3 nucleotide sequence: TGTGCCAGCTCACCACCAAAGGCTGGGGGCGGCTATGGCTACACCTTC. The chain uses TRBV18 and TRBJ1-2; TRBD1 might be the D (6 bases). V dropped 0 bases and J dropped 4 bases, with 15 bases sitting between them. This CDR3 comprises 16 residues. Germline values: CDR1 KGHSH, CDR2 LQKENI.

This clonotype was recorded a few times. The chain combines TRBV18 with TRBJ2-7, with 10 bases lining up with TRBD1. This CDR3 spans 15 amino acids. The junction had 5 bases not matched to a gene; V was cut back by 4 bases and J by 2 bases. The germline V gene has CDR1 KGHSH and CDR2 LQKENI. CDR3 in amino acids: CASSRGQGTTYEQYF. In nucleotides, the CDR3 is TGTGCCAGCTCACGGGGACAGGGGACGACCTACGAGCAGTACTTC.

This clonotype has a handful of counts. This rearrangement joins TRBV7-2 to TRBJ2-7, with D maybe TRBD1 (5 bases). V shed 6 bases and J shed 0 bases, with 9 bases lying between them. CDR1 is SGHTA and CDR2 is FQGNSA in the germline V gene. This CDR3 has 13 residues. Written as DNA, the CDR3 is TGTGCCAGCAGATCGACAGTCTCCTACGAGCAGTACTTC. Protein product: CASRSTVSYEQYF.

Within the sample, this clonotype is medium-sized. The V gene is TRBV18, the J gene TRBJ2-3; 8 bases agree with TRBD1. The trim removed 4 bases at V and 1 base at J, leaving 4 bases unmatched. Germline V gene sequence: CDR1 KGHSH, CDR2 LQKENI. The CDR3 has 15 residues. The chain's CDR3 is CASSLGTGGTDTQYF. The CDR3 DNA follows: TGTGCCAGCTCACTCGGGACAGGTGGCACAGATACGCAGTATTTT. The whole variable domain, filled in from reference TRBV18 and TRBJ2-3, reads NAGVMQNPRHLVRRRGQEARLRCSPMKGHSHVYWYRQLPEEGLKFMVYLQKENIIDESGMPKERFSAEFPKEGPSILRIQQVVRGDSAAYFCASSLGTGGTDTQYFGPGTRLTVL.

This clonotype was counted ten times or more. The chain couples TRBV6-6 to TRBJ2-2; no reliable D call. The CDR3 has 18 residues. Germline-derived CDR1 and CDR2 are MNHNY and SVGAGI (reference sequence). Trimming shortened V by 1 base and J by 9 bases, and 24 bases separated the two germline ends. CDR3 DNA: TGTGCCAGCAGTTACTGGGGTCCCCCGTCCCCGGGTGTGAGGGAGCTGTTTTTT. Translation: CASSYWGPPSPGVRELFF.

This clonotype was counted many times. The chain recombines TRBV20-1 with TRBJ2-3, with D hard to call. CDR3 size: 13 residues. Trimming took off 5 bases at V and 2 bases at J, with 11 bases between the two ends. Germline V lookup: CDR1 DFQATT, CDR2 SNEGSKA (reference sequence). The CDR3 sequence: CSAGPADTDTQYF. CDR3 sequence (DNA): TGCAGTGCTGGACCGGCTGACACAGATACGCAGTATTTT.

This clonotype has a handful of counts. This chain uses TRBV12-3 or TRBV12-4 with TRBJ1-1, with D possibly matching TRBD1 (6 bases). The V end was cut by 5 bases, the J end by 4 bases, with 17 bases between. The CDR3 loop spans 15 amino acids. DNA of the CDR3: TGTGCCAGCAGTCCCGATAAACAGGGAGTCACTGAAGCTTTCTTT. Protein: CASSPDKQGVTEAFF.

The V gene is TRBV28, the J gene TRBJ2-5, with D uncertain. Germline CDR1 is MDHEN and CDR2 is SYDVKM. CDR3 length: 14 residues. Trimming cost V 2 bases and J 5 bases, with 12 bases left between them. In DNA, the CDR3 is TGTGCCAGCAGTTTAGGCCTAGGTTATGAGACCCAGTACTTC. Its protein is CASSLGLGYETQYF.